This T cell receptor (beta chain) is drawn from a study of T cells in Graves' hyperthyroidism and ophthalmopathy. Study in general: The initial diagnosis was the point when peripheral blood was collected, ahead of any treatment. General observations from the study: Most expanded thyroid clonotypes above 0.001 recurred in blood. Separating ophthalmopathy from stable hyperthyroidism was achieved by a 13 V-J model.

This clonotype was counted between two and nine times. Its antigen is unidentified. Uncontrolled infection, other autoimmune disease, pregnancy or lactation disqualified patients from enrolment. V was trimmed by 6 bases and J by 7 bases, leaving 30 bases between them. The CDR3 sequence is 19 residues long. TCR beta CDR3 sequences were amplified from RNA transcripts. First-round RT-PCR targeting the TCR CDR3 was performed with the HTBI primer set. MiXCR, applied by TCRdb to the multiplex PCR reads, yields one record per CDR3 protein. The sample lists around 350,000 distinct CDR3 sequences, around 16% occurring once.

The material sequenced was blood. This chain joins TRBV12-3 or TRBV12-4 and TRBJ2-2; TRBD2 might be the D (5 bases). The receptor was isolated from a woman younger than 35 with Graves' hyperthyroidism that later progressed to Graves' ophthalmopathy. CDR3: CASSSGRGLILNPSGELFF. The CDR3 region has the DNA TGTGCCAGCAGCTCAGGACGAGGACTGATATTAAACCCCAGCGGGGAGCTGTTTTTT.